Listed here are 17 T cell receptor beta chains from one sample, sequenced in a study of cytomegalovirus exposure and HLA in healthy donors. The PCR was carried out with 60 Vbeta primers and 13 Jbeta primers. Method: immunoSEQ multiplex PCR; TCRdb's copy keeps in-frame clones and lacks some. The data hold around 120,000 clones, with around four fifths observed a single time. The material sequenced was PBMCs. These TCRs come from a man aged 55 to 70 in good health and CMV-seropositive.

The chain employs TRBV5-4 and TRBJ2-5; 8 nucleotides match TRBD2. The V and J ends lost 3 bases and 7 bases, in that order; junction bases with no gene match: 17. Looked up from germline, CDR1 is SGHNT and CDR2 is YYREEE (reference sequence). The CDR3 runs 17 residues. CDR3 in DNA: TGTGCCAGCAGCTCCCCAGGGGCGGGGGGCGCTCTGGGGACCCAGTACTTC. Amino acid sequence: CASSSPGAGGALGTQYF.

The chain uses TRBV19 and TRBJ2-7; D is possibly TRBD1 (5 bases). There are 14 residues in the CDR3. Trimming took 5 bases from V and 0 from J, leaving 11 bases between them. Germline CDR1 and CDR2: LNHDA and SQIVND (reference sequence). CDR3 in amino acids: CASSLTERSYEQYF. The CDR3 DNA reads TGTGCCAGTAGTTTGACAGAACGCTCCTACGAGCAGTACTTC.

V is TRBV6-1 and J is TRBJ2-2; TRBD1 matches 10 bases. The CDR3 spans 15 residues. Germline values: CDR1 MNHNS, CDR2 SASEGT. Trimming at V came to 8 bases and at J to 6 bases, leaving 9 bases not matched to a gene. The CDR3 DNA follows: TGTGCCAGCGGACAGGGGGGGTCCGTGGCCGGGGAGCTGTTTTTT. Amino acid sequence: CASGQGGSVAGELFF.

V usage is TRBV15 and J usage is TRBJ2-7; the D is unclear. Trimming removed 0 bases from V and 3 bases from J, with 6 bases in between. Germline V gives CDR1 LNHNV, CDR2 YYDKDF (reference sequence). The length of the CDR3 is 13 residues. The CDR3 DNA reads as TGTGCCACCAGCAGAGAGCGCTTCTACGAGCAGTACTTC. Translated: CATSRERFYEQYF.

The chain combines TRBV5-5 with TRBJ1-1, with D tentatively TRBD1 (5 bases). There are 15 residues in the CDR3. Trimming stripped 0 bases from V and 8 bases from J, with 17 bases between. Germline CDR1 and CDR2: SGHKS and YYEKEE (reference sequence). CDR3 sequence reads: CASSLAPAGREEAFF. CDR3 in DNA: TGTGCCAGCAGCTTGGCGCCGGCAGGGCGGGAGGAAGCTTTCTTT.

CDR3 in amino acids: CASTGQGSAGYTF. CDR3 nucleotides: TGCGCCAGCACTGGACAGGGGTCAGCTGGCTACACCTTC. The chain recombines TRBV4-1 with TRBJ1-2; 9 positions agree with TRBD1. The CDR3 spans 13 residues. The J segment lost 7 bases and the V segment lost 7 bases, leaving 7 bases of the junction unmatched. CDR1 MGHRA and CDR2 YSYEKL come from the germline V gene.

The chain uses TRBV18 and TRBJ1-5; 9 bases line up with TRBD1. This CDR3 is built from 15 residues. V lost 0 bases to trimming and J lost 5 bases; unmatched junction nucleotides: 2. CDR1 and CDR2 (germline): KGHSH, LQKENI. CDR3 sequence reads: CASSPPTGGHQPQHF. CDR3 DNA sequence: TGTGCCAGCTCACCACCCACAGGGGGCCATCAGCCCCAGCATTTT.

This chain joins TRBV7-9 and TRBJ2-7; D gene uncertain. Germline values: CDR1 SEHNR, CDR2 FQNEAQ (reference sequence). The V end lost 1 base, the J end lost 0 bases, and 16 bases lay between the germline ends. CDR3 length: 17 residues. DNA of the CDR3: TGTGCCAGCAGCTTAGTTTCCCCCCGCAGTATCTCCTACGAGCAGTACTTC. Protein sequence: CASSLVSPRSISYEQYF.

V and J are TRBV29-1 and TRBJ2-3; 7 bases match TRBD1. The CDR3 extends over 14 amino acids. With 6 bases clipped from V and 2 bases from J, the junction kept 8 bases outside the gene matches. Germline V gene lookup returns CDR1 SQVTM and CDR2 ANQGSEA. CDR3 sequence reads: CSVVRQGPTDTQYF. The CDR3 DNA reads TGCAGCGTGGTTCGACAGGGACCCACAGATACGCAGTATTTT.

The V gene is TRBV9, the J gene TRBJ1-5; 9 bases are shared with TRBD1. The CDR3 totals 17 residues. Per germline, CDR1 SGDLS and CDR2 YYNGEE. After removal of 2 bases from V and 5 bases from J, the junction contained 11 bases not matched to a gene. The chain's CDR3 is CASSVKSGQGRDQPQHF. The CDR3 DNA reads TGTGCCAGCAGCGTTAAAAGCGGACAGGGGAGGGATCAGCCCCAGCATTTT.

The V gene is TRBV19, the J gene TRBJ1-2; D is ambiguous. Germline V gives CDR1 LNHDA, CDR2 SQIVND (reference sequence). V dropped 7 bases and J dropped 7 bases, with 19 bases sitting between them. This CDR3 is built from 14 residues. In DNA, the CDR3 is TGTGCCAGTACCCTAGTCGCGGCAGAAGGTGGCTACACCTTC. Translation gives CASTLVAAEGGYTF.

The genes are TRBV10-3 and TRBJ2-5, with D perhaps matching TRBD2 (6 bases). Germline CDR1 ENHRY, CDR2 SYGVKD. The germline V and J ends were trimmed by 3 bases and 11 bases, with 19 bases remaining between them. The CDR3 contains 14 residues. The CDR3 nucleotides are TGTGCCATCAGTGATGGCCAACTAGCAATAGAGCAGTACTTC. It is translated as CAISDGQLAIEQYF.

V usage is TRBV19 and J usage is TRBJ1-2; tentatively, D is TRBD1 (6 bases). This CDR3 has 15 residues. The V gene's germline CDR1 is LNHDA and CDR2 SQIVND (reference sequence). Trimming took 1 base from V and 4 from J, leaving 13 bases between them. The DNA of the CDR3 is TGTGCCAGTAGTATAGTTATGGGGGCCCCCTATGGCTACACCTTC. It translates to CASSIVMGAPYGYTF.

The chain links TRBV5-1 to TRBJ2-3; D is ambiguous. Trimming removed 6 bases from V and 0 bases from J, with 14 bases in between. The CDR3 is 15 amino acids. In germline, CDR1 is SGHRS, CDR2 YFSETQ. The CDR3 region is CASTEWQFSTDTQYF. The CDR3 nucleotides are TGCGCCAGCACGGAGTGGCAATTTAGCACAGATACGCAGTATTTT. Filled out from reference TRBV5-1 and TRBJ2-3, the complete variable domain reads KAGVTQTPRYLIKTRGQQVTLSCSPISGHRSVSWYQQTPGQGLQFLFEYFSETQRNKGNFPGRFSGRQFSNSRSEMNVSTLELGDSALYLCASTEWQFSTDTQYFGPGTRLTVL.

The J gene is TRBJ2-7, the V gene TRBV28, with TRBD2 identical over 11 bases. The CDR3 runs to 15 residues. CDR1 and CDR2 (germline): MDHEN, SYDVKM. The V segment lost 7 bases and the J segment 4 bases; nucleotides outside the gene matches: 9. The CDR3 region is CASNPPGLAEYEQYF. In DNA form, the CDR3 reads TGTGCCAGCAACCCCCCGGGACTAGCGGAATACGAGCAGTACTTC.

This sequence joins TRBV2 and TRBJ1-2, with a possible D match to TRBD1 (5 bases). The CDR3 extends over 14 amino acids. CDR1 SNHLY and CDR2 FYNNEI come from the germline V gene. The germline V and J ends were trimmed by 2 bases and 3 bases, with 10 bases remaining between them. The CDR3: CASSESGGDYGYTF. CDR3 sequence (DNA): TGTGCCAGCAGTGAATCGGGGGGTGACTATGGCTACACCTTC.

The V call is TRBV7-8, the J call TRBJ1-1, with TRBD1 identical over 7 bases. The CDR3 is 15 amino acids. Germline values: CDR1 SGHVS, CDR2 FQNEAQ. The V segment lost 5 bases and the J segment 0 bases; nucleotides outside the gene matches: 6. For the CDR3, the DNA is TGTGCCAGCAGCCTCGTACAGGGGATGAACACTGAAGCTTTCTTT. Amino acid sequence: CASSLVQGMNTEAFF.